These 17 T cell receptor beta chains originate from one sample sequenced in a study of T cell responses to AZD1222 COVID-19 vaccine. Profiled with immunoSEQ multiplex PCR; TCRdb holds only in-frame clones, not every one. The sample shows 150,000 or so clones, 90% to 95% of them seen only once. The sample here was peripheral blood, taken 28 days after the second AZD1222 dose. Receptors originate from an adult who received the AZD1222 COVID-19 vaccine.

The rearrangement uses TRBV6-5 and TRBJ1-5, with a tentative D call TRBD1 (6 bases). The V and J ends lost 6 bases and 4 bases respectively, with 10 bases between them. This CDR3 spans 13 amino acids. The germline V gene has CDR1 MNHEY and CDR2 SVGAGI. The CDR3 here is CASSHRANQPQHF. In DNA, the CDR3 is TGTGCCAGCAGCCACAGGGCTAATCAGCCCCAGCATTTT.

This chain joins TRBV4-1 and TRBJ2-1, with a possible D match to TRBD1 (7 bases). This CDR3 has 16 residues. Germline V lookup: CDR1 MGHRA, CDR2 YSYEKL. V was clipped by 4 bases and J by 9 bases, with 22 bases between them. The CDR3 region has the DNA TGCGCCAGCAGCCCAGCTGCGGGACAGACCATCTCTGAGCAGTTCTTC. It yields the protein CASSPAAGQTISEQFF.

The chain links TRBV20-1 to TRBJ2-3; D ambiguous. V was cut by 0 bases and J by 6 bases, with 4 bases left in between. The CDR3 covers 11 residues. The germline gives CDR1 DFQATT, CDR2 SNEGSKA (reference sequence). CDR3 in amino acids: CSAREVDTQYF. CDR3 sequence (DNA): TGCAGTGCTAGAGAAGTTGATACGCAGTATTTT.

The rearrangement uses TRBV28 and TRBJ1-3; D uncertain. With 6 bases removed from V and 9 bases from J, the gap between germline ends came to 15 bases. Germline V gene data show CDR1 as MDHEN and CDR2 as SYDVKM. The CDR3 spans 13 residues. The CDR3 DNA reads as TGTGCCAGCAGGGTGAGGGTGCGCGGCACCATATATTTT. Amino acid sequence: CASRVRVRGTIYF.

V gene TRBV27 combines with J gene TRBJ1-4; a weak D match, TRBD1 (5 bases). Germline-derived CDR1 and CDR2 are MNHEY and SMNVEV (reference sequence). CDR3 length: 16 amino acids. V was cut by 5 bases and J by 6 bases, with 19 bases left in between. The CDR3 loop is CASSPPGRGSHEKLFF. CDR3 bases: TGTGCCAGCAGTCCCCCCGGGAGGGGCTCTCATGAAAAACTGTTTTTT.

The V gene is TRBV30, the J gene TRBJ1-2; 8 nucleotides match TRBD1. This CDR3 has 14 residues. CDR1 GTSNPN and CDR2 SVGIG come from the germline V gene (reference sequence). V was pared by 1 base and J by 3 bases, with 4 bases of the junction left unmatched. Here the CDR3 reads CAWSAGTGYYGYTF. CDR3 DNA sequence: TGTGCCTGGAGTGCGGGGACAGGATACTATGGCTACACCTTC.

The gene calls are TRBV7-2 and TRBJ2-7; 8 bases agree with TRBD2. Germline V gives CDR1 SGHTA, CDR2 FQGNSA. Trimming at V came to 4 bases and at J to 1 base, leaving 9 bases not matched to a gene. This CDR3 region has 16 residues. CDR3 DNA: TGTGCCAGCAGCTACACTCGGGGGGGCCAATCCTACGAGCAGTACTTC. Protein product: CASSYTRGGQSYEQYF. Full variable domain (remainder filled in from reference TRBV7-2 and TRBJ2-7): GAGVSQSPSNKVTEKGKDVELRCDPISGHTALYWYRQSLGQGLEFLIYFQGNSAPDKSGLPSDRFSAERTGGSVSTLTIQRTQQEDSAVYLCASSYTRGGQSYEQYFGPGTRLTVT.

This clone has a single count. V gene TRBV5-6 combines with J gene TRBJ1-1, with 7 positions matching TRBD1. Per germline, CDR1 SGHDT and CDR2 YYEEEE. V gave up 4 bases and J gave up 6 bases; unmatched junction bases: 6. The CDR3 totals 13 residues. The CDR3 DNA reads TGTGCCAGCAGCCCAGGGGGTATCCCTGAAGCTTTCTTT. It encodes CASSPGGIPEAFF.

CDR3 in DNA: TGTGCCAGCAGTTACCCTGGAAGGCTGAACACTGAAGCTTTCTTT. Amino acids: CASSYPGRLNTEAFF. The rearrangement joins TRBV6-2 or TRBV6-3 to TRBJ1-1; D not resolved. Germline CDR1 and CDR2: MNHEY and SVGEGT. The CDR3 covers 15 residues. V lost 2 bases and J 0 bases, leaving 10 bases between the germline ends.

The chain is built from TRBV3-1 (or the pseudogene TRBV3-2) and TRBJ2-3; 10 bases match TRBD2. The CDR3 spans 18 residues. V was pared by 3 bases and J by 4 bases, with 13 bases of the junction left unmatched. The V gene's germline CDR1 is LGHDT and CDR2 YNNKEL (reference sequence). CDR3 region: CASSQKPERGGRADTQYF. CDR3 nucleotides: TGTGCCAGCAGCCAGAAACCAGAGCGGGGGGGCAGGGCAGATACGCAGTATTTT.

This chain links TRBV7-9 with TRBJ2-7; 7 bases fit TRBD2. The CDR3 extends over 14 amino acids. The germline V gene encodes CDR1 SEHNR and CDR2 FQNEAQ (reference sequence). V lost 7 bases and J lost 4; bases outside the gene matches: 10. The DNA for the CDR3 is TGTGCCAGCACCTGGGGAGGCGGGGGTTACGAGCAGTACTTC. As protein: CASTWGGGGYEQYF.

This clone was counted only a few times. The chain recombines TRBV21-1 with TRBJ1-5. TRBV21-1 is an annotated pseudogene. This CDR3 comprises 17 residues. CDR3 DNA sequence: TGTGCCGGATGCTGCGGCAAACCAAAAAAAAGCAATCAGCCCCAGCATTTT. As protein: CAGCCGKPKKSNQPQHF.

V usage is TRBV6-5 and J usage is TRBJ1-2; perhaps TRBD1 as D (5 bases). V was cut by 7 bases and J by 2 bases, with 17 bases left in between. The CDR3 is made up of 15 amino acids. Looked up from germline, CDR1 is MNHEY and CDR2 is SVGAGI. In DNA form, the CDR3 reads TGTGCCAGCATCCCCGGGGGAGGATTCAACTATGGCTACACCTTC. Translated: CASIPGGGFNYGYTF.

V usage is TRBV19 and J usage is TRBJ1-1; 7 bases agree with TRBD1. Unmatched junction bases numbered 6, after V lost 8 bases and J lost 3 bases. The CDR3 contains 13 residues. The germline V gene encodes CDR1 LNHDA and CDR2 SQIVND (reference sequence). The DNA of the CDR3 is TGTGCCAGTGGGAAGGGACAGTACACTGAAGCTTTCTTT. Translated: CASGKGQYTEAFF.

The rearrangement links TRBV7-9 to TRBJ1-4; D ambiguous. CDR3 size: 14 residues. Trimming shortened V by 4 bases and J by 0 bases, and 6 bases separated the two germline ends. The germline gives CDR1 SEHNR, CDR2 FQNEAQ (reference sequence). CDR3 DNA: TGTGCCAGCAGCTCCGGTGCAACTAATGAAAAACTGTTTTTT. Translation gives CASSSGATNEKLFF.

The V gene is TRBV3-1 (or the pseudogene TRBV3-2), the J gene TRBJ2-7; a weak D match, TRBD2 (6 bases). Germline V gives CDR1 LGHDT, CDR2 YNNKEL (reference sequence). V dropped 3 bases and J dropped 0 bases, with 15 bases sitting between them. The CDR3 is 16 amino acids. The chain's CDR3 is CASSQGLAASSYEQYF. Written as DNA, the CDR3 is TGTGCCAGCAGCCAGGGATTAGCGGCTTCCTCCTACGAGCAGTACTTC.

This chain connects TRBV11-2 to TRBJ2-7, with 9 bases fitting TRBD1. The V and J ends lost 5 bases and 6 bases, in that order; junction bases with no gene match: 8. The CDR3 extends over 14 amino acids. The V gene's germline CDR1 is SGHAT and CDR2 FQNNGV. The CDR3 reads CASSPPGTGLEQYF. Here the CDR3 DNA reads TGTGCCAGCAGCCCTCCCGGGACAGGGCTCGAGCAGTACTTC.